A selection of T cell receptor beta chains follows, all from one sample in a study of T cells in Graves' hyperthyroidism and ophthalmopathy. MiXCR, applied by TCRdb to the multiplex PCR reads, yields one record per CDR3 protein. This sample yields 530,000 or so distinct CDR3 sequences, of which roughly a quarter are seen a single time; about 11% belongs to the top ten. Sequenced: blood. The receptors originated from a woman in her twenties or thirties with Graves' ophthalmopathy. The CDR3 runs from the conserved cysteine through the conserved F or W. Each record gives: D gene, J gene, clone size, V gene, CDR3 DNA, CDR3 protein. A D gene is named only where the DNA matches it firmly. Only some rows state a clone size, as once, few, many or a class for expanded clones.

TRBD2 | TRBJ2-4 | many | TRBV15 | TGTGCCACCAGCAGTAAACTGACTAGCGGGGCCAAAAACATTCAGTACTTC | CATSSKLTSGAKNIQYF
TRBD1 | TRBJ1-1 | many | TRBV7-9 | TGTGCCAGCAGCCGTATGGACAGGATGAACACTGAAGCCTTCTTT | CASSRMDRMNTEAFF
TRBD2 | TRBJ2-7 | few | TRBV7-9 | TGTGCCAGCAGCCCACCGGGGAGGGAGCCCTACGAGCAGTACTTC | CASSPPGREPYEQYF
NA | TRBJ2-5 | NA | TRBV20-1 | TGCAGTGCTAGACTAGAGTCAGAGACCCAGTACTTC | CSARLESETQYF
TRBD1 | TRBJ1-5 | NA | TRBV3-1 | TGTGCCAGCAGCCAAGGAGGTGGAGGGGGCTACCAGCCCCAGCATTTT | CASSQGGGGGYQPQHF
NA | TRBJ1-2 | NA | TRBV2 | TGTGCCAGCAGTGAAAGAGGCCTTGGAGGCTACACCTTC | CASSERGLGGYTF
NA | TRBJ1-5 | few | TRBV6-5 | TGTGCCAGCAGTTCGAGGGGATACCAGCCCCAGCATTTT | CASSSRGYQPQHF
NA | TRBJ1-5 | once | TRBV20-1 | TGCAGTGCTAGTATCTCGGGCAGGGGCGACAATCAGCCCCAGCATTTT | CSASISGRGDNQPQHF
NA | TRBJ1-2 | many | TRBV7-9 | TGTGCCAGCAGCCTCGAATATGGCTACACCTTC | CASSLEYGYTF
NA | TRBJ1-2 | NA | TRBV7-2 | TGTGCCAGCAGCCAAGAGGAACTAAACAGGGACGGCTACACCTTC | CASSQEELNRDGYTF
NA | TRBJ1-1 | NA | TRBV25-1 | TGTGCCAGCAGTGTGGTCTCAAACACTGAAGCTTTCTTT | CASSVVSNTEAFF
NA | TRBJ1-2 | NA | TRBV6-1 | TGTGCCAGCAGTGAGGCGGGATTCTATGGCTACACCTTC | CASSEAGFYGYTF
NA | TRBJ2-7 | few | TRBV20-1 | TGCAGTGCTAGATCCGCCCACGAGCAGTACTTC | CSARSAHEQYF
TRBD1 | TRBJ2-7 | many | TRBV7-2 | TGTGCCAGCAGCTTCGACAGGGGGGGGGAGCAGTACTTC | CASSFDRGGEQYF
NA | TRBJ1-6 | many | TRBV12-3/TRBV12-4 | TGTGCCAGCAGAGGCCGCAATTCACCCCTCCACTTT | CASRGRNSPLHF
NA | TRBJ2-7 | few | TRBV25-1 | TGTGCCAGCAGTCCTTCTGGAGGTCCTTCCTCCGAGCAGTACTTC | CASSPSGGPSSEQYF
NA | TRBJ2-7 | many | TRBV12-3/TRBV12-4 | TGTGCCAGCAGTTTAGAAACCTACGAGCAGTACTTC | CASSLETYEQYF
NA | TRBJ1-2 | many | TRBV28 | TGTGCCAGCAGTCCTGGACAGCGGTCTAGTGGCTACACCTTC | CASSPGQRSSGYTF
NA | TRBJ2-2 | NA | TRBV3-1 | TGTGCCTGCAGCCAAGATCGAGTTTGGCTGATCACCGGGGAGCTGTTTTTT | CACSQDRVWLITGELFF
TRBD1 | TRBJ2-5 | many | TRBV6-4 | TGTGCCAGCAGTGGAATGGGACAGGGCGGTGAGACCCAGTACTTC | CASSGMGQGGETQYF
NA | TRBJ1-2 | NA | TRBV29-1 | TGCAGCGTCCGGGAGCAGACTAACTATGGCTACACCTTC | CSVREQTNYGYTF
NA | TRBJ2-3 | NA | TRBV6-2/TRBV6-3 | TGTGCCAGCAGTGACGGTACAGATACGCAGTATTTT | CASSDGTDTQYF
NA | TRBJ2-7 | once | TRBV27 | TGTGCCAGCAGTCTCGGGACAGCACTAAGCGGGAGACCCTACGAGCAGTACTTC | CASSLGTALSGRPYEQYF
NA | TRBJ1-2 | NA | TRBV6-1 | TGTGCCAGCAGCCTTGACACTGCGGGCTACACCTTC | CASSLDTAGYTF
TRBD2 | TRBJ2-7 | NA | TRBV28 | TGTGCCAGCGCGACTAGCGGGATTGACGAGCAGTACTTC | CASATSGIDEQYF
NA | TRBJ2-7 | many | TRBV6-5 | TGTGCCAGCAGTTTCCGGGAAAGCTCCTACGAGCAGTACTTC | CASSFRESSYEQYF
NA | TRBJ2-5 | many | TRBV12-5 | TGTGCTAGTGGTTTGCCTATTGGGACGGGACGTTCGAACGTTCCCCAAGAGACCCAGTACTTC | CASGLPIGTGRSNVPQETQYF
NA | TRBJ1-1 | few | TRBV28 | TGTGCCAGCAGTTCCCTCCCCTTAATGAACACTGAAGCTTTCTTT | CASSSLPLMNTEAFF
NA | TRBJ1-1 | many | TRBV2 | TGTGCCAGCAGTGAAGCGGTAGGGGCAGAAGCTTTCTTT | CASSEAVGAEAFF
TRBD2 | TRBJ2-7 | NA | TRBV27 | TGTGCCAGTAAATCCGGGACTAAGCTCGACGAGCAGTACTTC | CASKSGTKLDEQYF
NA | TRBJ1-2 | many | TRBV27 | TGTGCCAGCAGTTTGGCGGGGGAGTTGGGTGGCTACACCTTC | CASSLAGELGGYTF
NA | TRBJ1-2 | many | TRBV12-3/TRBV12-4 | TGTGCCAGCACCACTATTCAGGGAGGGCAAGGCTACACCTTC | CASTTIQGGQGYTF
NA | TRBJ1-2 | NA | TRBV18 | TGTGCCAGCTCATCAAGGGCAAGTGGAGATAGCTACACCTTC | CASSSRASGDSYTF
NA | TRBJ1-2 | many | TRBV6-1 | TGTGCCAGCAGTGAAGGGCCAGAATCATATGGCTACACCTTC | CASSEGPESYGYTF
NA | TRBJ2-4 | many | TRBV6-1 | TGTGCCAGCAGTGAATGGGGCAGAATAGCCAAAAACATTAAGTACTTC | CASSEWGRIAKNIKYF
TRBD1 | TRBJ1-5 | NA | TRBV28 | TGTGCCAGCAGTTCAGCGGGACAGGGGATCTATAGCAATCAGCCCCAGCATTTT | CASSSAGQGIYSNQPQHF
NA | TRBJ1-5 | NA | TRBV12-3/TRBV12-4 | TGTGCCAGCAGTAGGGGGGCTGGAGATCAGCCCCAGCATTTT | CASSRGAGDQPQHF
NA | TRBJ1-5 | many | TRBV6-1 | TGTGCCAGCAGTGACTTTGGGAGCAATCAGCCCCAGCATTTT | CASSDFGSNQPQHF
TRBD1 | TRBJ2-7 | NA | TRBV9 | TGTGCCAGCAGCGTAGGCAAGACAGGGTCTTATTACGAGCAGTACTTC | CASSVGKTGSYYEQYF
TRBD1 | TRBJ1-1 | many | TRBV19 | TGTGCCAGTAGTATCTCCGCACAGGGGGACACTGAAGCTTTCTTT | CASSISAQGDTEAFF
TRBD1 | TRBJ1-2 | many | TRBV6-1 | TGTGCCAGCAGAAAGGGACAGGGAATGGGCTACACCTTC | CASRKGQGMGYTF
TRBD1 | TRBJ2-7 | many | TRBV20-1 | TGCAGTGCTAGACCCCGTCGAGTGACAGGGGCCTACGAGCAGTACTTC | CSARPRRVTGAYEQYF
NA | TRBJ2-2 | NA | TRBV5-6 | TGTGCCAGCAGCTCTATCCTGACAGGAGTCACCGGGGAGCTGTTTTTT | CASSSILTGVTGELFF
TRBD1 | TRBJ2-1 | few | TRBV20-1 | TGCAGTGCTAGAGATAGAGGACAGGGATACAATGAGCAGTTCTTC | CSARDRGQGYNEQFF
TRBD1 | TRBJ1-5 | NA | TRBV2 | TGTGCCAGCAAATCCGGGACAGGGAGCGGCGCCGGTCAGCCCCAGCATTTT | CASKSGTGSGAGQPQHF
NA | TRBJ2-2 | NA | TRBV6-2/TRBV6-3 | TGTGCCAGCAGTTACGGTACGGACACCGGGGAGCTGTTTTTT | CASSYGTDTGELFF
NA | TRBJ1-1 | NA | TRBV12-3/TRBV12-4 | TGTGCCAGCACCCCCGCTGCAGAGACTGAAGCTTTCTTT | CASTPAAETEAFF
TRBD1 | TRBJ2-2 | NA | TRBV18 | TGTGCCAGCTCACGACAGGGTACCATGCTCACCGGGGAGCTGTTTTTT | CASSRQGTMLTGELFF